This TCR beta chain was captured in a study of shared T cell receptors in the human thymus. Produced via immunoSEQ multiplex PCR; TCRdb's table is partial and in-frame only. The sample records approximately 400,000 clones, approximately 95% being singletons. V shed 4 bases, J shed 0 bases, and the junction held 8 bases outside the gene matches. This CDR3 is 18 amino acids long. Germline V gene lookup returns CDR1 PRHDT and CDR2 FYEKMQ (reference sequence). The chain couples TRBV13 to TRBJ1-6; TRBD1 agrees at 8 bases. The specimen was thymocytes. This TCR was recovered from a human donor. CDR3 in DNA: TGTGCCAGCAGCTCTCGGGACAGGTTATCCTCCTATAATTCACCCCTCCACTTT. This gives the protein CASSSRDRLSSYNSPLHF.